This passage covers 8 T cell receptor beta chains from one sample sequenced in a study of CD8 T cells in Susac syndrome. The RNA input was roughly 0.5 to 1 ug, and it was reverse transcribed with random hexamers. TCRdb fed the immunoSEQ multiplex PCR reads into MiXCR, producing one record per CDR3 protein. The table lists about 210,000 distinct CDR3 sequences, approximately 95% of them singletons. The sequencing sample was made of CD4+ T cells from PBMCs. These receptors were collected from a human donor with multiple sclerosis.

The J gene is TRBJ2-7, the V gene TRBV6-5, with D uncertain. The germline V gene has CDR1 MNHEY and CDR2 SVGAGI. The CDR3 covers 15 residues. V shed 0 bases and J shed 0 bases, with 9 bases lying between them. The CDR3 reads CASSYSPSSSYEQYF. In DNA form, the CDR3 reads TGTGCCAGCAGTTACTCGCCCAGTAGCTCCTACGAGCAGTACTTC.

The chain couples TRBV25-1 to TRBJ2-4, with D perhaps being TRBD1 or TRBD2 (5 bases each). The CDR3 sequence is 13 residues long. The germline V gene has CDR1 MGHDK and CDR2 SYGVNS. V was shortened by 2 bases and J by 6 bases, with 8 bases between the two germline ends. Written as DNA, the CDR3 is TGTGCCAGCAGTGAAACCGGGACAAACATTCAGTACTTC. Its protein product is CASSETGTNIQYF.

V gene TRBV5-6 combines with J gene TRBJ1-1, with D unresolved. The CDR3 consists of 14 residues. The V gene's germline CDR1 is SGHDT and CDR2 YYEEEE. Deletions cut 4 bases from V and 7 bases from J, with 17 bases between. The CDR3 nucleotides are TGTGCCAGCAGCACCTACACCGGTTTTAATGAAGCTTTCTTT. Translation: CASSTYTGFNEAFF.

The rearrangement uses TRBV9 and TRBJ1-4, with unresolved D. Trimming took 0 bases from V and 2 from J, leaving 11 bases between them. The CDR3 has 16 amino acids. CDR1 and CDR2 (germline): SGDLS, YYNGEE. The CDR3 DNA reads as TGTGCCAGCAGCGTAGGCGTTTTGGGCACTAATGAAAAACTGTTTTTT. It is translated as CASSVGVLGTNEKLFF.

The chain couples TRBV18 to TRBJ1-6, with D unclear. CDR3 size: 17 residues. V lost 10 bases and J lost 0, with 19 bases in between. Germline loops: CDR1 KGHSH, CDR2 LQKENI. The CDR3 DNA reads as TGTGCCACCACTGACGCATTTCGGGGCTCCTATAATTCACCCCTCCACTTT. Protein sequence: CATTDAFRGSYNSPLHF.

This chain connects TRBV2 to TRBJ2-1; possibly TRBD1 for D (5 bases). The V gene lost 2 bases and the J gene lost 5 bases, with 10 bases spanning the gap. This CDR3 comprises 14 residues. Germline assignment: CDR1 SNHLY and CDR2 FYNNEI. The CDR3 DNA reads as TGTGCCAGCAGTGAAAGGGGAAGGGACAATGAGCAGTTCTTC. Encoded protein: CASSERGRDNEQFF.

V gene TRBV30 combines with J gene TRBJ2-2; D is unclear. Germline-derived CDR1 and CDR2 are GTSNPN and SVGIG (reference sequence). V gave up 3 bases and J gave up 3 bases, with 11 bases separating them. This CDR3 spans 14 amino acids. The CDR3 is CAWRTGWDTGELFF. In DNA form, the CDR3 reads TGTGCCTGGAGAACCGGCTGGGACACCGGGGAGCTGTTTTTT.

The chain is built from TRBV28 and TRBJ1-5; a weak D match, TRBD1 (5 bases). Deletions cut 3 bases from V and 1 base from J, with 7 bases between. CDR3 length: 14 amino acids. Germline lookup yields CDR1 MDHEN and CDR2 SYDVKM. The CDR3 DNA reads as TGTGCCAGCAGTTTCGCAGGGAGCAATCAGCCCCAGCATTTT. Protein product: CASSFAGSNQPQHF.